What follows are 13 T cell receptor beta chains derived from one specimen sequenced in a study of blood T cell repertoires in COVID-19. The table came from immunoSEQ multiplex PCR; TCRdb's copy has only in-frame clones and leaves some out. Counted here are under 200,000 clones, over 70% occurring once; the ten biggest clones make up 2.5% to 3.5%. The specimen was peripheral blood. These receptors were obtained from a man in his 70s with acute or convalescent COVID-19.

The chain has TRBV27 and TRBJ1-2, with 8 bases identical to TRBD1. Per germline, CDR1 MNHEY and CDR2 SMNVEV (reference sequence). This CDR3 contains 14 residues. V gave up 6 bases and J gave up 4 bases; unmatched junction bases: 7. Here the CDR3 reads CASSPYGQGYGYTF. The CDR3 DNA sequence: TGTGCCAGCAGCCCCTACGGACAGGGCTATGGCTACACCTTC.

This chain joins TRBV7-8 and TRBJ2-7; 7 bases are shared with TRBD2. Per the germline V gene, CDR1 is SGHVS and CDR2 is FQNEAQ. The junction had 11 bases not matched to a gene; V was cut back by 0 bases and J by 3 bases. This CDR3 contains 17 residues. The CDR3 nucleotides read TGTGCCAGCAGCTTAGCGGTGGGAGGGAATCAGATCTACGAGCAGTACTTC. This sequence encodes CASSLAVGGNQIYEQYF.

A few counts support this clone. The V call is TRBV24-1, the J call TRBJ2-7, with no clear D. CDR1 and CDR2 (germline): KGHDR, SFDVKD. The V and J ends lost 7 bases and 5 bases respectively, with 20 bases between them. This CDR3 contains 15 residues. This chain's CDR3 is CATRVGGDCLDEQYF. CDR3 coding DNA: TGTGCCACCAGAGTGGGTGGAGACTGTCTCGACGAGCAGTACTTC.

V and J are TRBV24-1 and TRBJ2-4, with 7 bases aligning to TRBD1. V shed 3 bases and J 1 base; nucleotides not matched to a gene: 5. The CDR3 loop spans 16 amino acids. Per germline, CDR1 KGHDR and CDR2 SFDVKD. CDR3 nucleotide sequence: TGTGCCACCAGTGATCCTTCGACAGGGGCCAAAAACATTCAGTACTTC. It codes for CATSDPSTGAKNIQYF.

The chain carries TRBV29-1 and TRBJ1-3, with 7 bases that match TRBD1. Germline V lookup: CDR1 SQVTM, CDR2 ANQGSEA. Germline trimming cut 1 base from V and 4 bases from J; bases unmatched to any gene: 7. This CDR3 spans 15 amino acids. The DNA for the CDR3 is TGCAGCGTTGAAGGGCCAGACAGGGCCGGAAACACCATATATTTT. It is translated as CSVEGPDRAGNTIYF.

The chain joins TRBV27 to TRBJ2-7; D is possibly TRBD1 (5 bases). The CDR3 has 15 amino acids. The germline V gene has CDR1 MNHEY and CDR2 SMNVEV (reference sequence). Trimming removed 8 bases at V and 4 bases at J, with 21 bases between. CDR3 in DNA: TGTGCCAGCGGGGAAAGGTGGGGCAGCTTGTACGAGCAGTACTTC. As protein: CASGERWGSLYEQYF.

This clone was detected only once. V gene TRBV9 combines with J gene TRBJ2-2, with TRBD1 as a possible D gene (6 bases). Germline CDR1 is SGDLS and CDR2 is YYNGEE. The CDR3 totals 18 residues. Trimming stripped 0 bases from V and 6 bases from J, with 21 bases between. The CDR3 bases are TGTGCCAGCAGCGTAGGGGCAGGGGTTAGTGTTATTTCCGGGGAGCTGTTTTTT. Translated, it gives CASSVGAGVSVISGELFF.

The chain joins TRBV5-5 to TRBJ2-3; 15 nucleotides match TRBD2. With V trimmed by 4 bases and J by 0 bases, 6 bases remained unmatched. Germline loops: CDR1 SGHKS, CDR2 YYEKEE (reference sequence). The CDR3 is made up of 18 amino acids. CDR3: CASSARTSGGASTDTQYF. The CDR3 nucleotides read TGTGCCAGCAGCGCCCGGACTAGCGGGGGGGCAAGCACAGATACGCAGTATTTT.

V and J are TRBV27 and TRBJ2-7; 8 bases fit TRBD2. V was clipped by 2 bases and J by 0 bases; unmatched bases: 9. Looked up from germline, CDR1 is MNHEY and CDR2 is SMNVEV (reference sequence). This CDR3 spans 17 amino acids. The CDR3 nucleotides are TGTGCCAGCAGTTTACTCGGGACTAGGGGTAGCTCCTACGAGCAGTACTTC. The encoded protein is CASSLLGTRGSSYEQYF.

V and J are TRBV6-2 or TRBV6-3 and TRBJ2-1, with D possibly being TRBD2 (5 bases). The CDR3 extends over 11 amino acids. The germline CDR1 and CDR2 sequences are MNHEY and SVGEGT. Deletions cut 6 bases from V and 8 bases from J, with 8 bases between. The chain's CDR3 is CASSNGDEQFF. As DNA, the CDR3 is TGTGCCAGCAGCAACGGGGATGAGCAGTTCTTC.

This clone was counted between two and nine times. This rearrangement joins TRBV28 to TRBJ2-7; 8 bases align to TRBD1. The CDR3 spans 15 residues. The J segment lost 2 bases and the V segment lost 7 bases, leaving 10 bases of the junction unmatched. Germline V gives CDR1 MDHEN, CDR2 SYDVKM. The DNA of the CDR3 is TGTGCCAGCAACCCCTCCGGACAGGGTACCTACGAGCAGTACTTC. Amino acid sequence: CASNPSGQGTYEQYF.

The J gene is TRBJ2-5, the V gene TRBV5-1; 8 bases are shared with TRBD2. The V gene end was trimmed by 3 bases and the J gene end by 2 bases; junction bases not matched to a gene: 3. The length of the CDR3 is 14 residues. Germline V lookup: CDR1 SGHRS, CDR2 YFSETQ. The CDR3 DNA reads as TGCGCCAGCAGCTCGGGGGGGCGACAAGAGACCCAGTACTTC. It codes for CASSSGGRQETQYF. Full variable domain (outside the CDR3, taken from reference TRBV5-1 and TRBJ2-5): KAGVTQTPRYLIKTRGQQVTLSCSPISGHRSVSWYQQTPGQGLQFLFEYFSETQRNKGNFPGRFSGRQFSNSRSEMNVSTLELGDSALYLCASSSGGRQETQYFGPGTRLLVL.

The CDR3 spells CASSLLGRVYGYTF. Here the CDR3 DNA reads TGTGCCAGCAGTTTACTGGGCAGGGTCTATGGCTACACCTTC. The V and J genes are TRBV28 and TRBJ1-2; D is possibly TRBD1 (5 bases). V shed 2 bases and J shed 4 bases, with 11 bases lying between them. Germline CDR1 reads MDHEN; CDR2 reads SYDVKM. This CDR3 contains 14 residues.